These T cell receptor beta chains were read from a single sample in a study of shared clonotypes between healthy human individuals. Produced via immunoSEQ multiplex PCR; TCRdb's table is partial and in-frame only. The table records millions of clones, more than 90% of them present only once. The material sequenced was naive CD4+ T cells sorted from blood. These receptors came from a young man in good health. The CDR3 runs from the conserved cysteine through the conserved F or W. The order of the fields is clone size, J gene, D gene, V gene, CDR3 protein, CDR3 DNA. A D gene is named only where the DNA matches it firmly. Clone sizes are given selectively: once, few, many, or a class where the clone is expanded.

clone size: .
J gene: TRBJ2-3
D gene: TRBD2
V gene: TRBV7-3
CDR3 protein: CASSPPSAGTKPDTQYF
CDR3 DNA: TGTGCCAGCAGCCCCCCCTCAGCGGGGACTAAGCCAGATACGCAGTATTTT

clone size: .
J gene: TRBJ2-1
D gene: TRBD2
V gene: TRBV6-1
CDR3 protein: CASSESSGGPGSYNEQFF
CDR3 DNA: TGTGCCAGCAGTGAATCAAGCGGGGGCCCCGGCTCCTACAATGAGCAGTTCTTC

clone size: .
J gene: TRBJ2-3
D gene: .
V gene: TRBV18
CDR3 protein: CASSPGTQGFTDTQYF
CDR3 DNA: TGTGCCAGCTCACCCGGGACCCAGGGTTTTACAGATACGCAGTATTTT

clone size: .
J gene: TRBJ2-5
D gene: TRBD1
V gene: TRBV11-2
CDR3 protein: CASSSTGGAGETQYF
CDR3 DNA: TGTGCCAGCAGCTCGACAGGGGGCGCAGGAGAGACCCAGTACTTC

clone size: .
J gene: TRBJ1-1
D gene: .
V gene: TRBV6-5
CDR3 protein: CASRTSPEAPRAFF
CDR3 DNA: TGTGCCAGCAGAACAAGTCCTGAGGCTCCTAGGGCTTTCTTT

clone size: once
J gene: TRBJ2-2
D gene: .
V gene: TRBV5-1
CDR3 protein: CASRGGASNTGELFF
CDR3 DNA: TGCGCCAGCAGGGGGGGAGCTTCGAACACCGGGGAGCTGTTTTTT

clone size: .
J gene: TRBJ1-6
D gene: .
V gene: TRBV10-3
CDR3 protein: CAISEAPTGLSASPLHF
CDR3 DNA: TGTGCCATCAGTGAGGCCCCGACAGGTCTATCTGCTTCACCCCTCCACTTT

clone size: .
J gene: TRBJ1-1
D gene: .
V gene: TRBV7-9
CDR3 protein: CASSKGGAQNTEAFF
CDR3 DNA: TGTGCCAGCAGTAAAGGAGGGGCGCAGAACACTGAAGCTTTCTTT

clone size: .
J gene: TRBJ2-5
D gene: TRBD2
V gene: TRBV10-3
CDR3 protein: CAASGKRGSETQYF
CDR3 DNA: TGTGCCGCTTCGGGCAAGCGGGGAAGCGAGACCCAGTACTTC

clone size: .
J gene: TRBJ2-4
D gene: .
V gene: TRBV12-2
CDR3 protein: CASRKSEGKTKNIQYF
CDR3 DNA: TGTGCAAGTCGCAAAAGCGAGGGGAAAACCAAAAACATTCAGTACTTC

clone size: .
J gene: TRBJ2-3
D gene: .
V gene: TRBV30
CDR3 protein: CAWSVGRGRTDTQYF
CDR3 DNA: TGTGCCTGGAGTGTCGGGCGGGGACGCACAGATACGCAGTATTTT

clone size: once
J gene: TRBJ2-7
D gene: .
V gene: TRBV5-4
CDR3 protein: CASSYEDSRTYEQYF
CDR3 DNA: TGTGCCAGCAGCTATGAGGACAGTCGGACCTACGAGCAGTACTTC

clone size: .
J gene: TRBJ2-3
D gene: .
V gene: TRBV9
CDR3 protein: CASGGARSADTQYF
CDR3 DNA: TGTGCCAGCGGGGGCGCACGGTCCGCAGATACGCAGTATTTT

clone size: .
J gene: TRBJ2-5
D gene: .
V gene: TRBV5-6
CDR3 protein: CASSLRPSQETQYF
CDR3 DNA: TGTGCCAGCAGCTTGAGACCGTCCCAAGAGACCCAGTACTTC

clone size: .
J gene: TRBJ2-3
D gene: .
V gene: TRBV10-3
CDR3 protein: CAISEWTAISTDTQYF
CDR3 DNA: TGTGCCATCAGTGAGTGGACAGCGATTAGCACAGATACGCAGTATTTT

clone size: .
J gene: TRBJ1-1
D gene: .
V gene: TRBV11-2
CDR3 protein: CASSLVGAEAFF
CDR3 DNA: TGTGCCAGCAGCTTGGTGGGAGCTGAAGCTTTCTTT

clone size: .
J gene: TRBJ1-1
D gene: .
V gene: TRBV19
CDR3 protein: CASSIIGAGEAFF
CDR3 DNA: TGTGCCAGTAGTATTATCGGTGCGGGGGAAGCTTTCTTT

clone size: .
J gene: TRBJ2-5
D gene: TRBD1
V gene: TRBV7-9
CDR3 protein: CASSLGLRGQAETQYF
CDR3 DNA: TGTGCCAGCAGCTTAGGATTGAGGGGGCAGGCAGAGACCCAGTACTTC

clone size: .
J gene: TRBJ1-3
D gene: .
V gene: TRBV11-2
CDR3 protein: CASSYTSGNTIYF
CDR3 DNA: TGTGCCAGCAGCTATACGAGCGGAAACACCATATATTTT

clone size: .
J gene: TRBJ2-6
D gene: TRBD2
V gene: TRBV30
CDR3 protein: CAHQGGSGANVLTF
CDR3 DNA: TGTGCCCACCAGGGAGGGTCTGGGGCCAACGTCCTGACTTTC

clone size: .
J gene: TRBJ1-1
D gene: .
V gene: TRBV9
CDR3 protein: CASSVATKNTEAFF
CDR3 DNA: TGTGCCAGCAGCGTAGCTACCAAAAACACTGAAGCTTTCTTT

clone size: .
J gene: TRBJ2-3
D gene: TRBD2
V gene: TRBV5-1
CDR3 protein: CASTPSGGSTDTQYF
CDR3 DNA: TGCGCCAGCACCCCGTCCGGGGGGAGCACAGATACGCAGTATTTT

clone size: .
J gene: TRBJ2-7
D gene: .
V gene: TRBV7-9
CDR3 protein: CASSDSSLVGQYF
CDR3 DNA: TGTGCCAGCAGCGACAGCAGCCTCGTGGGGCAGTACTTC

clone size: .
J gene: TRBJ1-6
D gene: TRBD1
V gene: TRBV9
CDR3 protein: CASKDLSGQELSSNSPLHF
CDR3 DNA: TGTGCCAGCAAAGATCTCTCGGGACAGGAACTTTCGTCTAATTCACCCCTCCACTTT

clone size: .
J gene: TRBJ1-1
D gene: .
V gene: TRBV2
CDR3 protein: CASGGHVNTEAFF
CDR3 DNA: TGTGCCAGCGGGGGACATGTGAACACTGAAGCTTTCTTT

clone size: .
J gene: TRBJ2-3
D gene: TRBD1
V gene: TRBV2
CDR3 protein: CASSGDRGRVITDTQYF
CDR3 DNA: TGTGCCAGCAGTGGAGACAGGGGGCGTGTAATAACGGATACGCAGTATTTT

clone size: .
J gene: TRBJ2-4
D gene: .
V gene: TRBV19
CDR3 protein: CASRVEDRAKNIQYF
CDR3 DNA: TGTGCCAGTAGGGTTGAGGACCGAGCCAAAAACATTCAGTACTTC

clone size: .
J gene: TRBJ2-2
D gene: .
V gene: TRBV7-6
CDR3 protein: CASSSRLAGELFF
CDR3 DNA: TGTGCCAGCAGCTCAAGACTAGCCGGGGAGCTGTTTTTT

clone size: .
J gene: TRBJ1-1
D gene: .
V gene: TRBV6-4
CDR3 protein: CASSRTGNTEAFF
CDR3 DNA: TGTGCCAGCAGTAGGACCGGGAACACTGAAGCTTTCTTT

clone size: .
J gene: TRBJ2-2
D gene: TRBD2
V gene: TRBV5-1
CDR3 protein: CASRGTSRPGELFF
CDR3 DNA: TGCGCCAGCAGGGGGACTAGCCGACCCGGGGAGCTGTTTTTT

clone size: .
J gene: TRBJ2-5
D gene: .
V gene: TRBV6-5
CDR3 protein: CASSYGGGGYQETQYF
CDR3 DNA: TGTGCCAGCAGTTACGGGGGAGGGGGTTACCAAGAGACCCAGTACTTC

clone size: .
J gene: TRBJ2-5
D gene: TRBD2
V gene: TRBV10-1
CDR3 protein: CASSELAGAAETQYF
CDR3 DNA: TGCGCCAGCAGTGAGCTAGCGGGAGCTGCGGAGACCCAGTACTTC

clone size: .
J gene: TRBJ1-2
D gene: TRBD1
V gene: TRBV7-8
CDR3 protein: CASSLSRDRRAYGYTF
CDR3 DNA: TGTGCCAGCAGCTTATCCCGGGACAGGCGAGCATATGGCTACACCTTC

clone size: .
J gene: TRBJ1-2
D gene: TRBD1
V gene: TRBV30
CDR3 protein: CAWARTRGRDGYTF
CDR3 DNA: TGTGCCTGGGCAAGAACCAGGGGGCGGGATGGCTACACCTTC

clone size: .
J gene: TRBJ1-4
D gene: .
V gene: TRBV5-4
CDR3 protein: CASRRTDGEKLFF
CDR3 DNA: TGTGCCAGCAGACGAACGGACGGGGAAAAACTGTTTTTT

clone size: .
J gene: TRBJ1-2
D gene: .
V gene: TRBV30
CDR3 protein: CAWTRSIPHGYTF
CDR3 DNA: TGTGCCTGGACCCGTAGTATTCCCCATGGCTACACCTTC

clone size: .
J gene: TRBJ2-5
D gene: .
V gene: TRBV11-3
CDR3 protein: CASSLSWGTRETQYF
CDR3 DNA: TGTGCCAGCAGCTTAAGTTGGGGGACTCGAGAGACCCAGTACTTC

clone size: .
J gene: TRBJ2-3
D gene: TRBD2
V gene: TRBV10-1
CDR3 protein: CAARGRLSRTSGIVPDTQYF
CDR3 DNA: TGCGCCGCCCGGGGTCGTCTTTCCCGGACTAGCGGGATAGTTCCAGATACGCAGTATTTT

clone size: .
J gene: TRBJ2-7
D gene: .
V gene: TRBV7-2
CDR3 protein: CASSWVTTYEQYF
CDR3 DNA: TGTGCCAGCAGCTGGGTCACAACCTACGAGCAGTACTTC

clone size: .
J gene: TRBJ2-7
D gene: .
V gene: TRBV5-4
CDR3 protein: CASSLGEGEQYF
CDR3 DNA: TGTGCCAGCAGCTTGGGCGAAGGCGAGCAGTACTTC

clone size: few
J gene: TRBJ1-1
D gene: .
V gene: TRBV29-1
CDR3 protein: CSVAGRMNTEAFF
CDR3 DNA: TGCAGCGTCGCTGGACGGATGAACACTGAAGCTTTCTTT

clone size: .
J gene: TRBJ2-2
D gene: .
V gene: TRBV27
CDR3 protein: CASRSPTNTGELFF
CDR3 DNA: TGTGCCAGCAGATCCCCGACAAACACCGGGGAGCTGTTTTTT

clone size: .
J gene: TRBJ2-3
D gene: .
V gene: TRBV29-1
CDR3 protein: CSVEVLSPGGPDTQYF
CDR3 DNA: TGCAGCGTTGAAGTGTTGTCGCCCGGTGGTCCAGATACGCAGTATTTT

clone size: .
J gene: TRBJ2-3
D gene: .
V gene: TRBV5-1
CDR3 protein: CASSSTKLVDTQYF
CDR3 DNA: TGCGCCAGCAGCTCGACTAAGCTCGTCGATACGCAGTATTTT

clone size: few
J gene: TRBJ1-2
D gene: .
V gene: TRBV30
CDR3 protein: CAWRGQGEGYTF
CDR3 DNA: TGTGCCTGGAGGGGGCAGGGTGAGGGCTACACCTTC

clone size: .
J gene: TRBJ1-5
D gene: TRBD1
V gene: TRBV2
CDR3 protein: CASRLGTGGNQPQHF
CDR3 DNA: TGTGCCAGCAGGTTAGGGACAGGGGGCAATCAGCCCCAGCATTTT

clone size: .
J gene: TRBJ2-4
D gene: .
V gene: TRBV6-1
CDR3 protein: CASSDLGVGKNIQYF
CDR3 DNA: TGTGCCAGCAGTGATCTGGGCGTGGGCAAAAACATTCAGTACTTC

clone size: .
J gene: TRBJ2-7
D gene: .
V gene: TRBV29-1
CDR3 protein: CSVARGSNAYEQYF
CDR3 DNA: TGCAGCGTTGCACGCGGGTCCAACGCGTACGAGCAGTACTTC

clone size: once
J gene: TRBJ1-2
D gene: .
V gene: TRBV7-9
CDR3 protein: CASSLTGPGVFVSYGYTF
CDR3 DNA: TGTGCCAGCAGCTTGACGGGACCAGGGGTCTTTGTTTCATATGGCTACACCTTC

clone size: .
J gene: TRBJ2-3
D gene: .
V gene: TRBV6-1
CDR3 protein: CASSEAVGAPGPQDTQYF
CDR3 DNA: TGTGCCAGCAGTGAGGCTGTGGGCGCGCCCGGGCCCCAGGATACGCAGTATTTT

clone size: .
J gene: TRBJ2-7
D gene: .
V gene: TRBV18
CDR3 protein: CASSPIGYEQYF
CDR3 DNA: TGTGCCAGCTCACCAATTGGGTACGAGCAGTACTTC

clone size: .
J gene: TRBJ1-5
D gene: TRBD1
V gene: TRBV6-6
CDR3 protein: CASSGAGTGSGQPQHF
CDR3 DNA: TGTGCCAGCAGTGGCGCCGGGACAGGGAGCGGTCAGCCCCAGCATTTT

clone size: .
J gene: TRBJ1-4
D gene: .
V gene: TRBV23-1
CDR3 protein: CASSQAGIGETNEKLFF
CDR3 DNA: TGCGCCAGCAGTCAAGCAGGGATAGGTGAGACTAATGAAAAACTGTTTTTT

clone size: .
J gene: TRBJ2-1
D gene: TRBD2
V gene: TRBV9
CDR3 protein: CASSVASGSSNEQFF
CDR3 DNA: TGTGCCAGCAGCGTAGCTAGCGGGAGTTCAAATGAGCAGTTCTTC

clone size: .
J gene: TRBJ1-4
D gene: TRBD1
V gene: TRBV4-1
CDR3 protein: CASSQVPRQGDATNEKLFF
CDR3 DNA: TGCGCCAGCAGCCAGGTCCCACGACAGGGGGATGCAACTAATGAAAAACTGTTTTTT

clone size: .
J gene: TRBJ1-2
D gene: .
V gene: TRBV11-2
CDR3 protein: CASGFRPLYGYTF
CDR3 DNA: TGTGCCAGCGGATTCAGGCCCCTCTATGGCTACACCTTC

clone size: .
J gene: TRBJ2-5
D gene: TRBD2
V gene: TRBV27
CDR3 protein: CASSLYARTGTRKETQYF
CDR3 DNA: TGTGCCAGCAGTTTGTACGCCCGGACCGGGACTAGGAAAGAGACCCAGTACTTC

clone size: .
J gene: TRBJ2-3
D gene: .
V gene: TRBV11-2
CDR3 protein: CASSLDSGYSTDTQYF
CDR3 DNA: TGTGCCAGCAGCTTAGACTCAGGTTATAGCACAGATACGCAGTATTTT

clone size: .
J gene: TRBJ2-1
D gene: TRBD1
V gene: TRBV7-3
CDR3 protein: CASGTAYNEQFF
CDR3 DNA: TGTGCCAGCGGGACAGCGTACAATGAGCAGTTCTTC